The source of this T cell receptor (beta chain) is a study of OX40 agonist ivuxolimab in advanced cancers. Study-wide points: Clonal expansion was seen in CD4+ and CD8+ blood T cells by week 6 at 0.1 to 3.0 mg/kg. Low normalized clonal expansion also occurred in some nonresponding patients.

On this clone: The antigen remains undetermined.

The germline V gene has CDR1 SQVTM and CDR2 ANQGSEA. There are 14 residues in the CDR3. V lost 4 bases and J 1 base, leaving 11 bases between the germline ends. The protocol was immunoSEQ multiplex PCR, while the TCRdb copy is restricted to in-frame clones and leaves out a portion. The table shows roughly 80,000 clones, with roughly 84% occurring only once. The rearrangement joins TRBV29-1 to TRBJ2-1; D is uncertain. The receptor was derived from an adult with an advanced solid tumor such as melanoma, head and neck, liver or kidney cancer. This specimen consisted of CD4+ or CD8+ T cells sorted from blood, obtained in a trial of the OX40 agonist ivuxolimab. The CDR3 region is CSVAVQFSYNEQFF. The CDR3 nucleotides read TGCAGCGTTGCCGTGCAGTTTTCCTACAATGAGCAGTTCTTC.